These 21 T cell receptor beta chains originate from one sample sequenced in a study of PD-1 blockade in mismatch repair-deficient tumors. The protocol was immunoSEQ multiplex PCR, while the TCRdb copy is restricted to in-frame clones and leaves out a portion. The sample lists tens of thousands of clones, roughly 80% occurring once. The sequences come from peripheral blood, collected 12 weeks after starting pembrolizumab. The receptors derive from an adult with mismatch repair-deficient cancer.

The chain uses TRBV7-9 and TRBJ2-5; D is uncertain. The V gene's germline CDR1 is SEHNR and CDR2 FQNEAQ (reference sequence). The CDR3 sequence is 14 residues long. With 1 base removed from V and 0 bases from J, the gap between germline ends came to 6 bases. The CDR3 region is CASSLVRNQETQYF. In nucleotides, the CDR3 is TGTGCCAGCAGCTTAGTCCGGAACCAAGAGACCCAGTACTTC.

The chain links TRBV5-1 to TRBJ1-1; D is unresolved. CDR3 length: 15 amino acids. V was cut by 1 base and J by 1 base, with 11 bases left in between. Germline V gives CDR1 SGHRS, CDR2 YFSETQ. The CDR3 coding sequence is TGCGCCAGCAGCTTGTTAGGCACAGCGAACACTGAAGCTTTCTTT. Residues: CASSLLGTANTEAFF.

The DNA of the CDR3 is TGTGCCGGTGGGGGGTCTAGCGGGACGAATACGCAGTATTTT. It encodes CAGGGSSGTNTQYF. The chain recombines TRBV2 with TRBJ2-3; 9 nucleotides line up with TRBD2. The CDR3 is 14 amino acids. Germline values: CDR1 SNHLY, CDR2 FYNNEI. Unmatched junction bases numbered 13, after V lost 11 bases and J lost 7 bases.

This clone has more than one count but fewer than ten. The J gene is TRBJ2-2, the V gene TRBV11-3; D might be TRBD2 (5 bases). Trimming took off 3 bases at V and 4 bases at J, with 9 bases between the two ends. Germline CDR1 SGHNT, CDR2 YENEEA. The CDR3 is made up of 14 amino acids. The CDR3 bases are TGTGCCAGCAGCTTTACTAGAAGCACCGGGGAGCTGTTTTTT. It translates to CASSFTRSTGELFF.

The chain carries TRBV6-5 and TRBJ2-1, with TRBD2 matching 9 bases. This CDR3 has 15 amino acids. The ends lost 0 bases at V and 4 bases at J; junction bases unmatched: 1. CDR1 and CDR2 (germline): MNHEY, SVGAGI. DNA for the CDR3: TGTGCCAGCAGTTACTCTAGCGGGGGTTACAATGAGCAGTTCTTC. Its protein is CASSYSSGGYNEQFF.

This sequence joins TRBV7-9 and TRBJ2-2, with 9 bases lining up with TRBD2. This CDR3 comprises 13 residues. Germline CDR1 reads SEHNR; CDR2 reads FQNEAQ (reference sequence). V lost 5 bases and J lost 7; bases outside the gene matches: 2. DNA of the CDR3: TGTGCCAGCAGCCAGACTAGCGGCGGGGAGCTGTTTTTT. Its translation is CASSQTSGGELFF.

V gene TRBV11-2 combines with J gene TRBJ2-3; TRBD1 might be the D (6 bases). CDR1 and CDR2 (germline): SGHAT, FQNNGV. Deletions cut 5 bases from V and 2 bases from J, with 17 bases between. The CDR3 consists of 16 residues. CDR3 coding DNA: TGTGCCAGCAGCCTAGTAGGGTCAGGGGTCACAGATACGCAGTATTTT. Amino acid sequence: CASSLVGSGVTDTQYF.

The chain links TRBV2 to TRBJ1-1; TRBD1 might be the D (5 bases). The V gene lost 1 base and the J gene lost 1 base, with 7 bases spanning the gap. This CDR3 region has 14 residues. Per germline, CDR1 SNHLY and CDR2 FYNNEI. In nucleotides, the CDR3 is TGTGCCAGCAGTGAAGGGGGGACGAACACTGAAGCTTTCTTT. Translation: CASSEGGTNTEAFF.

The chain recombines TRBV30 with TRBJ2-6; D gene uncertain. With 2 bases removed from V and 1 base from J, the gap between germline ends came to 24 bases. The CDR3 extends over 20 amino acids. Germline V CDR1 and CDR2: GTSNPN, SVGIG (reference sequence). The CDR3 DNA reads TGTGCCTGGAGTCCCCTTGGTGCAGCTTATCCGTCATCTGGGGCCAACGTCCTGACTTTC. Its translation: CAWSPLGAAYPSSGANVLTF.

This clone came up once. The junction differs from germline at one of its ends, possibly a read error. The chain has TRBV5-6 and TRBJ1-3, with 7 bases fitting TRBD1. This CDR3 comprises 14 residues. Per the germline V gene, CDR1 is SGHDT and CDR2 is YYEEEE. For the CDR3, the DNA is TGTGCCAGCCGCTTGGGACAGATGAAGAGCACCATATATTTT. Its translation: CASRLGQMKSTIYF.

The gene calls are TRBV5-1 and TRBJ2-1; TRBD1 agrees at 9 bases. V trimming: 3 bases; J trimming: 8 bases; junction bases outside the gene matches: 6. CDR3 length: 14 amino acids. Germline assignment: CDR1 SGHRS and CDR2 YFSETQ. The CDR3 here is CASSWGQGLYEQFF. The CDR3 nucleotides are TGCGCCAGCAGCTGGGGACAGGGCCTCTATGAGCAGTTCTTC.

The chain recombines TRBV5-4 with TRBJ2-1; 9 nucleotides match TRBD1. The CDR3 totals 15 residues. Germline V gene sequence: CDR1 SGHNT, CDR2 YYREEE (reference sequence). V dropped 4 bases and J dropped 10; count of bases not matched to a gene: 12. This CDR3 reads CASSVSRDRAEEQFF. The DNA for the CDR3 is TGTGCCAGCAGCGTAAGCCGGGACAGGGCGGAGGAGCAGTTCTTC.

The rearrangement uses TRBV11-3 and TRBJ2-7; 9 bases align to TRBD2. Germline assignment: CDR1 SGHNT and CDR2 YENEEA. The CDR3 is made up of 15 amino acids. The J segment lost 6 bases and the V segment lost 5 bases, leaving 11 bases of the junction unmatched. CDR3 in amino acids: CASSPSAGGLGEQYF. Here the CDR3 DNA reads TGTGCCAGCAGCCCCTCCGCGGGAGGGTTGGGCGAGCAGTACTTC.

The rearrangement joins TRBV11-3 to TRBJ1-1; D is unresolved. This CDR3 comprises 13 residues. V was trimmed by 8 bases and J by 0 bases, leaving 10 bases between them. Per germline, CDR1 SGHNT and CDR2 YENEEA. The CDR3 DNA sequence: TGTGCCAGCGGAGTGAATATGAACACTGAAGCTTTCTTT. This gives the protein CASGVNMNTEAFF.

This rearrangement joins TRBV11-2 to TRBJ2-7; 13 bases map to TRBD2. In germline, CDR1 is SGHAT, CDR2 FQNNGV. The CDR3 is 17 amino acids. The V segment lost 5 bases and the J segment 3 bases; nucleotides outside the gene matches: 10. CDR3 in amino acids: CASSPGTSGIAGYEQYF. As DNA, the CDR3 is TGTGCCAGCAGCCCTGGGACTAGCGGGATCGCCGGCTACGAGCAGTACTTC.

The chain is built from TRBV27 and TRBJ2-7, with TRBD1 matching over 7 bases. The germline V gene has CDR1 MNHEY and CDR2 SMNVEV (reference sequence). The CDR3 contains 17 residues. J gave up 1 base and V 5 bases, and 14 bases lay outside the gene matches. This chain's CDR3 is CASSPRGSRGLSYEQYF. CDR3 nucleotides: TGTGCCAGCAGTCCCAGGGGTTCCAGGGGGTTATCCTACGAGCAGTACTTC.

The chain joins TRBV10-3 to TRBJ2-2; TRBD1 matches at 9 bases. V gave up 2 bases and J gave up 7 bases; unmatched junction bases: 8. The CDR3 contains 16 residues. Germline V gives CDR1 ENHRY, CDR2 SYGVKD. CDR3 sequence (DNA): TGTGCCATCAGTGAGCGGGACAGGGTGGCAGGCGGGGAGCTGTTTTTT. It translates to CAISERDRVAGGELFF.

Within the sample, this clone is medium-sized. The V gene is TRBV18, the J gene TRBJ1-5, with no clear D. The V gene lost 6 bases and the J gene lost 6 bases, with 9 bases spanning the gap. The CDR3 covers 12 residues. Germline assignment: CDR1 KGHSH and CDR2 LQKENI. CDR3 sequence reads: CASSDASQPQHF. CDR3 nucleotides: TGTGCCAGCTCCGACGCCTCTCAGCCCCAGCATTTT.

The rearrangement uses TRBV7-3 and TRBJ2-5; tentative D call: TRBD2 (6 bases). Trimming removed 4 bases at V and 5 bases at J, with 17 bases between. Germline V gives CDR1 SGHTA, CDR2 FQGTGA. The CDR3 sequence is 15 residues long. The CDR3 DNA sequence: TGTGCCAGCAGCTCGACTAGTGGGAAGGGGGAGACCCAGTACTTC. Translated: CASSSTSGKGETQYF.

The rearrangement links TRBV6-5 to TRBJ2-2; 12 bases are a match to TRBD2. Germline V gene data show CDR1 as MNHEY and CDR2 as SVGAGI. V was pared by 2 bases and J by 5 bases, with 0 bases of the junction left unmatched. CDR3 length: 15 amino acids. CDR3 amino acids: CASSYGLAGTGELFF. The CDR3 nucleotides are TGTGCCAGCAGTTACGGACTAGCGGGAACCGGGGAGCTGTTTTTT.

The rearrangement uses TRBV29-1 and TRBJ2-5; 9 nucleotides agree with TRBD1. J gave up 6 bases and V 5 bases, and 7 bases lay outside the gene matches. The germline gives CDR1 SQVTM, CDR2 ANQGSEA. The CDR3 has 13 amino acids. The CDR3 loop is CSVTGTGTQTQYF. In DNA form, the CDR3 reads TGCAGCGTTACCGGGACAGGGACTCAGACCCAGTACTTC.